Sequencing of this TCR beta chain was carried out in a study of beta chain features in type 1 diabetes (dated by TCRdb to the late 2010s). With respect to the entire study: Mean age, gender distribution, total cell number and subset yield did not differ between patients and healthy donors. In the study, recently diagnosed type 1 diabetes patients and matched healthy donors were compared on the TCRB repertoires of their sorted circulating CD4+ T cell subsets. Naive and central memory subsets were obtained from all 30 or so donors, but regulatory and stem cell-like memory subsets were isolated from only 8 patients and about 8 healthy donors. A total of under 120,000,000 sorted cells were examined across all samples, and RNA yield correlated strongly with the number of cells per subset. Study-wide findings and limitations: The naive, central memory and regulatory TCRB repertoires appeared to resemble one another more closely among patients than among healthy donors. At VDJ recombination sites, patients with type 1 diabetes made fewer insertions and deleted more nucleotides, a pattern implying thymic rearrangement abnormalities. Because cDNA was sequenced instead of genomic DNA, highly expressing activated cells could be over-represented, though the groups showed no difference in activation or CD3 levels. PCR may preferentially amplify shorter templates, but because patient and control samples were amplified and corrected together, any resulting skew would affect both groups equally. Because small numbers of individuals were included in the HLA sub-analyses, any influence of HLA type on TCRB rearrangement was left unresolved. A moderate but significant shortening of TCRB CDR3 length was observed in type 1 diabetes patients in all four CD4+ subsets.

Each donor gave one peripheral blood draw, averaging around 0.11 L, which was collected into heparinised tubes. Naive, central memory, regulatory and stem cell-like memory CD4+ T cells were sorted on a BD FACSAria II using a panel including CD45RO, CCR7, CD25, CD127, CD95 and CD27. Purity was above 98% for every sorted population. Right away, PBMCs were isolated by Lymphoprep density gradient centrifugation and were stained directly, with no culture step. So that batch effects would be minimized, each experiment stained and sorted samples in pairs, pairing one healthy donor with one patient. The High Capacity cDNA Reverse Transcription Kit was used to reverse transcribe all of the isolated RNA, meaning that expressed TCRB transcripts were what got sequenced. Deep immunoSEQ sequencing was performed on naive, central memory and regulatory T cell samples, with an average of roughly 4 million total reads per sample. Sorted cells were lysed in RLT buffer and RNA was extracted with DNase-treated RNeasy Micro or Mini kits, depending on cell number. To prevent cross-contamination, every cell subset was processed on its own, while patient and healthy donor samples were processed together. Using the immunoSEQ multiplex PCR, TCRB sequences were amplified from cDNA into 87-bp fragments spanning the CDR3 region. Sequencing of the amplicons was performed on the Illumina HiSeq platform. As for how the authors treated the data: PCR bias was computationally corrected using synthetic template baselines, reads within Hamming distance 2 were collapsed, and singletons that could not be merged were discarded. Reads were aligned to IMGT to assign V, D and J genes, CDR3 length, and insertions or deletions at six rearrangement sites. Clonotype counts were normalized to sorted cell number within each subset before computing true diversity and Gini coefficients with the tcR R package. The overlap coefficient, calculated on TCRB nucleotide sequences, was used to measure repertoire sharing. The source is immuneACCESS, and TCRdb retained only in-frame sequences with V and J called. Part of the clones is not carried over; for the studies checked, unresolved V genes explain less than half of this, and the remainder is unexplained. The V and J calls and clone size come from that table; D and trimming were worked out from the DNA. This sample has some 150,000 clones in its table, and about 13% of those were observed once. The top ten hold less than 1.5% of the sample.

Details on this clone: It lacks a known antigen. No base quality values were provided; no much bigger clone lies one nucleotide off.

The source is a young man with type 1 diabetes. Sequenced sample: central memory CD4+ T cells from blood.

Read as DNA, the sequence is TGTGCCAGCAGCCAAAGGTATACTGAAGCTTTCTTT. The encoded protein is CASSQRYTEAFF. This sequence uses TRBV14 and TRBJ1-1; no D gene can be assigned with confidence. The CDR3 goes from the cysteine to the phenylalanine over 12 residues. Of the read, only the CDR3 DNA is kept; its 36 bases are in frame from base 1. The germline V gene encodes CDR1 SGHDN and CDR2 FVKESK. The junction shows trimming of 2 bases on V and 5 bases on J, plus 6 bases between the germline ends. The CDR3, completed at both ends by the reference TRBV14 and TRBJ1-1 genes, gives the full variable domain EAGVTQFPSHSVIEKGQTVTLRCDPISGHDNLYWYRRVMGKEIKFLLHFVKESKQDESGMPNNRFLAERTGGTYSTLKVQPAELEDSGVYFCASSQRYTEAFFGQGTRLTVV.